A selection of T cell receptor beta chains follows, all from one sample in a study of cytomegalovirus exposure and HLA in healthy donors. The repertoire was sequenced with immunoSEQ multiplex PCR; TCRdb's copy has only in-frame clones and lacks some. The sample lists 100,000 to 150,000 clones, approximately 86% occurring once. The source material was PBMCs. The origin of the receptors is a boy between 10 and 17 years old in good health and CMV-seronegative. Both conserved end residues are part of each CDR3. A D gene is named only where the DNA matches it firmly. Expanded clones get a size class; other rows say once, few or many, or leave the size out.

clone_size: NA
j_call: TRBJ1-1
v_call: TRBV6-1
d_call: NA
cdr3_aa: CASRRDGGTNTEAFF
cdr3_nt: TGTGCCAGCAGACGGGACGGCGGGACGAACACTGAAGCTTTCTTT

clone_size: NA
j_call: TRBJ2-1
v_call: TRBV4-3
d_call: NA
cdr3_aa: CASSQDLDSEYYNEQFF
cdr3_nt: TGCGCCAGCAGCCAAGATCTGGACTCAGAGTACTACAATGAGCAGTTCTTC

clone_size: NA
j_call: TRBJ1-4
v_call: TRBV4-1
d_call: TRBD1
cdr3_aa: CASSPPGGTTNEKLFF
cdr3_nt: TGCGCCAGCAGCCCCCCAGGGGGCACAACTAATGAAAAACTGTTTTTT

clone_size: NA
j_call: TRBJ2-2
v_call: TRBV7-9
d_call: TRBD1
cdr3_aa: CASSSLNRGTGELFF
cdr3_nt: TGTGCCAGCAGCTCCCTGAACAGGGGTACCGGGGAGCTGTTTTTT

clone_size: NA
j_call: TRBJ1-6
v_call: TRBV4-3
d_call: NA
cdr3_aa: CASSHDRRNYNSPLHF
cdr3_nt: TGCGCCAGCAGCCATGACCGCAGGAACTATAATTCACCCCTCCACTTT

clone_size: NA
j_call: TRBJ2-1
v_call: TRBV6-5
d_call: NA
cdr3_aa: CASSPNALAYNEQFF
cdr3_nt: TGTGCCAGCAGTCCTAACGCCCTAGCGTACAATGAGCAGTTCTTC

clone_size: NA
j_call: TRBJ1-1
v_call: TRBV6-9
d_call: TRBD1
cdr3_aa: CASRRGGEQGSFAEAFF
cdr3_nt: TGTGCCAGCAGGCGCGGGGGGGAACAGGGGAGCTTCGCTGAAGCTTTCTTT

clone_size: NA
j_call: TRBJ1-2
v_call: TRBV4-3
d_call: NA
cdr3_aa: CASSQEVRVGYTF
cdr3_nt: TGCGCCAGCAGCCAAGAGGTCAGGGTGGGCTACACCTTC

clone_size: NA
j_call: TRBJ1-2
v_call: TRBV12-5
d_call: NA
cdr3_aa: CASGLTETYGYTF
cdr3_nt: TGTGCTAGTGGTTTGACAGAGACCTATGGCTACACCTTC

clone_size: NA
j_call: TRBJ2-1
v_call: TRBV5-1
d_call: TRBD2
cdr3_aa: CASSLTGTSGRAWFF
cdr3_nt: TGCGCCAGCAGCTTAACCGGGACTAGCGGGAGGGCCTGGTTCTTC

clone_size: NA
j_call: TRBJ2-1
v_call: TRBV6-5
d_call: TRBD2
cdr3_aa: CASSYPGLAINEQFF
cdr3_nt: TGTGCCAGCAGTTATCCGGGACTAGCGATAAATGAGCAGTTCTTC

clone_size: NA
j_call: TRBJ2-2
v_call: TRBV5-1
d_call: NA
cdr3_aa: CASSPEVRGELFF
cdr3_nt: TGCGCCAGCAGCCCGGAGGTCCGCGGGGAGCTGTTTTTT

clone_size: once
j_call: TRBJ2-1
v_call: TRBV6-1
d_call: TRBD2
cdr3_aa: CASSASSGSSYNEQFF
cdr3_nt: TGTGCCAGCAGTGCTTCTAGCGGGAGCTCCTACAATGAGCAGTTCTTC

clone_size: NA
j_call: TRBJ2-1
v_call: TRBV6-1
d_call: NA
cdr3_aa: CASSETGSSSYNEQFF
cdr3_nt: TGTGCCAGCAGTGAAACAGGGTCTAGCTCCTACAATGAGCAGTTCTTC

clone_size: NA
j_call: TRBJ2-5
v_call: TRBV6-5
d_call: NA
cdr3_aa: CASSLKETQYF
cdr3_nt: TGTGCCAGCAGTTTAAAAGAGACCCAGTACTTC

clone_size: NA
j_call: TRBJ2-1
v_call: TRBV9
d_call: NA
cdr3_aa: CASSEMGGPQNNEQFF
cdr3_nt: TGTGCCAGCAGCGAAATGGGGGGACCCCAAAACAATGAGCAGTTCTTC

clone_size: NA
j_call: TRBJ1-5
v_call: TRBV6-1
d_call: TRBD1
cdr3_aa: CASSGQGLQPQHF
cdr3_nt: TGTGCCAGCAGTGGACAGGGGCTACAGCCCCAGCATTTT

clone_size: NA
j_call: TRBJ2-3
v_call: TRBV7-9
d_call: NA
cdr3_aa: CASSPISTDTQYF
cdr3_nt: TGTGCCAGCAGCCCTATTAGCACAGATACGCAGTATTTT

clone_size: NA
j_call: TRBJ1-1
v_call: TRBV9
d_call: NA
cdr3_aa: CASSVGGPNTEAFF
cdr3_nt: TGTGCCAGCAGCGTCGGGGGACCCAACACTGAAGCTTTCTTT

clone_size: once
j_call: TRBJ2-2
v_call: TRBV27
d_call: NA
cdr3_aa: CASRRAPGELFF
cdr3_nt: TGTGCCAGCAGGAGGGCCCCCGGGGAGCTGTTTTTT

clone_size: once
j_call: TRBJ1-2
v_call: TRBV27
d_call: TRBD1
cdr3_aa: CASSFQGARIFGYTF
cdr3_nt: TGTGCCAGCAGTTTCCAGGGGGCGCGGATCTTCGGCTACACCTTC

clone_size: NA
j_call: TRBJ2-3
v_call: TRBV15
d_call: NA
cdr3_aa: CATSHSTDTQYF
cdr3_nt: TGTGCCACCAGCCATAGCACAGATACGCAGTATTTT

clone_size: NA
j_call: TRBJ1-2
v_call: TRBV5-6
d_call: TRBD1
cdr3_aa: CASSLDRGPYNYGYTF
cdr3_nt: TGTGCCAGCAGCTTGGACAGGGGGCCCTATAACTATGGCTACACCTTC

clone_size: NA
j_call: TRBJ1-3
v_call: TRBV15
d_call: NA
cdr3_aa: CATSREPQYSFGNTIYF
cdr3_nt: TGTGCCACCAGCAGAGAACCGCAGTATTCGTTTGGAAACACCATATATTTT

clone_size: NA
j_call: TRBJ2-7
v_call: TRBV7-2
d_call: NA
cdr3_aa: CASSLRSGIDYEQYF
cdr3_nt: TGTGCCAGCAGCTTACGGTCCGGGATAGACTACGAGCAGTACTTC

clone_size: NA
j_call: TRBJ2-7
v_call: TRBV5-1
d_call: NA
cdr3_aa: CASSLGEVGEQYF
cdr3_nt: TGCGCCAGCAGCTTGGGGGAGGTGGGCGAGCAGTACTTC

clone_size: NA
j_call: TRBJ2-5
v_call: TRBV7-2
d_call: TRBD2
cdr3_aa: CASSLSGVPPQETQYF
cdr3_nt: TGTGCCAGCAGCTTAAGCGGGGTTCCCCCACAAGAGACCCAGTACTTC

clone_size: NA
j_call: TRBJ2-7
v_call: TRBV19
d_call: NA
cdr3_aa: CASSPRGYEQYF
cdr3_nt: TGTGCCAGTAGTCCGCGGGGCTACGAGCAGTACTTC

clone_size: few
j_call: TRBJ1-1
v_call: TRBV5-1
d_call: TRBD1
cdr3_aa: CASSYDRGTEAFF
cdr3_nt: TGCGCCAGCAGCTACGACAGGGGCACTGAAGCTTTCTTT

clone_size: once
j_call: TRBJ2-5
v_call: TRBV5-1
d_call: NA
cdr3_aa: CASSLYGGVYQETQYF
cdr3_nt: TGCGCCAGCAGCCTGTATGGGGGCGTGTACCAAGAGACCCAGTACTTC